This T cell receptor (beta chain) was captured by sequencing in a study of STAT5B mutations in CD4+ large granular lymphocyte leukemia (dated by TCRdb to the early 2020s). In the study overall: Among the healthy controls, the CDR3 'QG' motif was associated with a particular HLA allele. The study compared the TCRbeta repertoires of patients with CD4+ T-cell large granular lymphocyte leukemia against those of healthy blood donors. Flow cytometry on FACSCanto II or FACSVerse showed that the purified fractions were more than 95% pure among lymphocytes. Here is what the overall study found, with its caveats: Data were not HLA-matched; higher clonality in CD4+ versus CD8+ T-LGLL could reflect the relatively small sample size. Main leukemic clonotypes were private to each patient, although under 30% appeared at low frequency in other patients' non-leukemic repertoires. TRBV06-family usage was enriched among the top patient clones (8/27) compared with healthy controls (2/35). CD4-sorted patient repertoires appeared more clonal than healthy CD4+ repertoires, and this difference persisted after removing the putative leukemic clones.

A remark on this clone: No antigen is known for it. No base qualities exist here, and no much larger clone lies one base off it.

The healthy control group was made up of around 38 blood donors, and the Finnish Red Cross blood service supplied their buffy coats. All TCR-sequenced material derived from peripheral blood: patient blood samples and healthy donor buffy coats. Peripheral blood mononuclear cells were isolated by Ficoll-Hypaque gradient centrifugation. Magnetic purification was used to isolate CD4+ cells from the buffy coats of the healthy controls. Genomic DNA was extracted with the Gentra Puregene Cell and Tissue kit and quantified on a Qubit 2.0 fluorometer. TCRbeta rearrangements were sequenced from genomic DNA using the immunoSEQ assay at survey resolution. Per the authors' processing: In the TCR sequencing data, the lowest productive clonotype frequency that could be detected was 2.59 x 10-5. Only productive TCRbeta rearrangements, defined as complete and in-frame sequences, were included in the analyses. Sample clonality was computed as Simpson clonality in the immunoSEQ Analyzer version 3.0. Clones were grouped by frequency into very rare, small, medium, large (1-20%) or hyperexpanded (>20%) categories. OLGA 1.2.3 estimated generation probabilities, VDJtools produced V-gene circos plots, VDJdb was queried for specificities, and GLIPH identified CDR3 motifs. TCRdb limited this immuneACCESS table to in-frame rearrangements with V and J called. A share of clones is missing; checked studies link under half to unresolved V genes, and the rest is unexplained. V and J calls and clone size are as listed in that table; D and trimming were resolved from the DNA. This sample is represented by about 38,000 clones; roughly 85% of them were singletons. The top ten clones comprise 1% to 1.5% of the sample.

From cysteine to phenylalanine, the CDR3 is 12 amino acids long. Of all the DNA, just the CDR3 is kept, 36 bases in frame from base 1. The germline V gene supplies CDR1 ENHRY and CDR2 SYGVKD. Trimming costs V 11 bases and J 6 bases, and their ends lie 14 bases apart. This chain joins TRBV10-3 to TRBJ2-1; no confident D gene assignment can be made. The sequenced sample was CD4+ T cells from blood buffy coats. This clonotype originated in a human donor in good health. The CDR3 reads CAHQAPPNEQFF. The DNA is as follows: TGTGCCCATCAGGCCCCGCCCAATGAGCAGTTCTTC.